The clone carrying this T cell receptor (beta chain) was counted only a few times. What it recognizes is unknown. Between the trimmed V and J ends, which lost 7 bases and 8 bases, there was a span of 15 bases. Germline CDR1 is MNHEY and CDR2 is SVGEGT. CDR3 length: 13 amino acids. These data originate in a study of spatial heterogeneity in lung cancer. Study-wide points: Ubiquitous expanded tumor TCRs appeared in blood more at resection than follow-up.

One entry per CDR3 protein results from TCRdb running MiXCR on the 5' RACE reads. Of around 110,000 distinct CDR3 sequences listed, 9% to 15% were seen once; the top ten hold 16%. Time point given: blood at routine non-recurrence follow-up after resection. The study sequenced unsorted whole RNA from tumor, nontumor lung or frozen PBMC. This TCR was recovered from a male donor with early-stage non-small cell lung cancer. The rearrangement joins TRBV6-2 or TRBV6-3 to TRBJ2-4, with D perhaps matching TRBD2 (5 bases). The sequencing used PBMCs, collected at follow-up. CDR3 region: CASTDTGSDIQYF. DNA of the CDR3: TGTGCCAGCACCGACACGGGATCGGACATTCAGTACTTC.